This T cell receptor (beta chain) is drawn from a study of OX40 agonist ivuxolimab in advanced cancers. Study background: Two patients with cutaneous melanoma and one with hepatocellular carcinoma, three in total, showed partial responses.

Points on this clone: The antigen is not known.

The CDR3 is 12 residues long. V was clipped by 5 bases and J by 4 bases, with 11 bases between them. CDR1 SQVTM and CDR2 ANQGSEA come from the germline V gene. TCRdb keeps only in-frame clones here, not all; method: immunoSEQ multiplex PCR. The sample has 43,000 or so clones, 85% to 90% seen once. Findings of the study overall: Clones of CD4+ and CD8+ blood T cells grew by week 6 at doses of 0.1 to 3.0 mg/kg.

The rearrangement links TRBV29-1 to TRBJ1-2; D unresolved. The starting material was CD4+ or CD8+ T cells sorted from blood, obtained in a trial of the OX40 agonist ivuxolimab. The TCR was taken from an adult with an advanced solid tumor such as melanoma, head and neck, liver or kidney cancer. This CDR3 reads CSVSDLSYGYTF. For the CDR3, the DNA is TGCAGCGTTTCGGACCTATCCTATGGCTACACCTTC.